This T cell receptor beta chain was obtained from a study of cytomegalovirus exposure and HLA in healthy donors. Study-wide points: The study designated over 150 TCR beta chains cytomegalovirus-associated. Most TCR sequences were seen very rarely across donors, but some public TCRs occurred in many.

The PCR was carried out with 60 Vbeta primers and 13 Jbeta primers. Profiling relied on immunoSEQ multiplex PCR, and the TCRdb table lists in-frame clones only, not all of them. The sample lists around 130,000 clones; over 8.5% were seen once. The CDR3 runs 13 residues. Germline V CDR1 and CDR2: WSHSY, SAAADI. V was cut by 6 bases and J by 2 bases, with 10 bases left in between. Nominal health characterized the donors when sampled, though unrecorded immune exposures were likely. About this clone itself: Its target is not known.

The receptor was derived from a middle-aged woman in good health and CMV-seropositive. This rearrangement joins TRBV10-2 to TRBJ2-5; D not certain. Sequences were obtained from PBMCs. The CDR3: CASSLTPQETQYF. The CDR3 nucleotides are TGCGCCAGCAGCCTGACACCTCAAGAGACCCAGTACTTC.